This T cell receptor (beta chain) is drawn from a study of CD8 T cells in Susac syndrome. The RNA input was roughly 0.45 to 1 ug, and it was reverse transcribed with random hexamers. Across 54 Vbeta and 13 Jbeta, immunoSEQ multiplex PCR amplified TCR beta CDR3. In TCRdb, the immunoSEQ multiplex PCR reads were re-called with MiXCR into one record per CDR3 protein. The sample lists approximately 280,000 distinct CDR3 sequences; 70% to 90% were seen once. Relapsing-remitting disease, either stable or active, was present in the multiple sclerosis controls, who were treatment-naive patients. This TCR was sampled from a human donor with multiple sclerosis. Sequencing was done on a sample of CD8+ T cells from PBMCs.

The CDR3 nucleotides read TGTGCCAGCAGTTTTAGCGGGTCTGTCGAGCAGTACTTC. It codes for CASSFSGSVEQYF. The gene calls are TRBV27 and TRBJ2-7; 7 bases agree with TRBD2. CDR3 length: 13 residues. Germline CDR1 reads MNHEY; CDR2 reads SMNVEV (reference sequence). Germline trimming cut 3 bases from V and 6 bases from J; bases unmatched to any gene: 5.